The following is a T cell receptor beta chain sequence with its context. This sample stems from a study of Graves' ophthalmopathy and Graves' hyperthyroidism. RNA transcripts were the template, and TCR beta CDR3 regions were amplified from them. Scientists carried out first-round RT-PCR using HTBI primers and then a second-round multiplex PCR. Using its own MiXCR run on the multiplex PCR reads, TCRdb lists one record per CDR3 protein. The sample records 200,000 to 300,000 distinct CDR3 sequences, around 50% being singletons. The CDR3 is 17 amino acids. Trimming took off 3 bases at V and 2 bases at J, with 19 bases between the two ends. Germline values: CDR1 LNHDA, CDR2 SQIVND (reference sequence). Clinicians diagnosed using symptoms, serum thyroxine, TRAb, thyroid ultrasound and orbital computed tomography.

The rearrangement uses TRBV19 and TRBJ1-1, with a possible D match to TRBD1 (5 bases). The source of this sequence is an adult man with Graves' ophthalmopathy. Sequenced: peripheral blood. This CDR3 is CASSMAGWGTANTEAFF. Here the CDR3 DNA reads TGTGCCAGTAGTATGGCGGGTTGGGGGACCGCTAACACTGAAGCTTTCTTT.